These 4 T cell receptor beta chains share one sample of origin, sequenced in a study of blood T cell repertoires in COVID-19. Produced via immunoSEQ multiplex PCR; TCRdb's table is partial and in-frame only. The sample consists of roughly 190,000 clones, about 91% of them appearing once. The sample comprised PBMCs or T cells enriched from blood (not recorded which). The receptor source for this set is a woman younger than 30 who had recovered from COVID-19.

This chain links TRBV3-1 (or the pseudogene TRBV3-2) with TRBJ1-2, with TRBD1 identical over 9 bases. The CDR3 sequence is 11 residues long. V lost 4 bases to trimming and J lost 10 bases; unmatched junction nucleotides: 1. Germline V gene data show CDR1 as LGHDT and CDR2 as YNNKEL (reference sequence). CDR3 coding DNA: TGTGCCAGCAGCCGGACAGGGGACTACACCTTC. This encodes CASSRTGDYTF.

The J gene is TRBJ2-7, the V gene TRBV7-2; the match to TRBD2 covers 7 bases. The CDR3 sequence is 12 residues long. V lost 6 bases and J lost 9; bases outside the gene matches: 8. The germline CDR1 and CDR2 sequences are SGHTA and FQGNSA. The CDR3 nucleotides are TGTGCCAGCAGTACCCTTGGGGGGGGGCAGTACTTC. Its protein product is CASSTLGGGQYF.

V and J are TRBV10-3 and TRBJ2-7, with D hard to call. The CDR3 contains 14 residues. Germline CDR1 reads ENHRY; CDR2 reads SYGVKD. The V gene lost 4 bases and the J gene lost 6 bases, with 16 bases spanning the gap. The CDR3 DNA is TGTGCCATCAGTGCCCGTAGAGTACTGATCGAGCAGTACTTC. Amino acids: CAISARRVLIEQYF.

This chain connects TRBV6-5 to TRBJ2-3; maybe TRBD2 (6 bases). The CDR3 has 14 residues. The germline gives CDR1 MNHEY, CDR2 SVGAGI. Trimming cost V 0 bases and J 7 bases, with 11 bases left between them. The CDR3 region is CASSYSRGLNTQYF. CDR3 DNA sequence: TGTGCCAGCAGTTACTCCCGCGGACTAAATACGCAGTATTTT.